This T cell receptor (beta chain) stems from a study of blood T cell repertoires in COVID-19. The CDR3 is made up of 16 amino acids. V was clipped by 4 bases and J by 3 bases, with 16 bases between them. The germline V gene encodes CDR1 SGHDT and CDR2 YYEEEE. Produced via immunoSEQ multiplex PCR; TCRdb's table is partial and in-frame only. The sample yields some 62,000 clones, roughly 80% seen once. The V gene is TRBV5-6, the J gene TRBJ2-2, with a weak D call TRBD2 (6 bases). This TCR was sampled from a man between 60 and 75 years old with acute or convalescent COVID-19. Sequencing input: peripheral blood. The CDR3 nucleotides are TGTGCCAGCAGCGTTATTTCTAGCGATTACACCGGGGAGCTGTTTTTT. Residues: CASSVISSDYTGELFF. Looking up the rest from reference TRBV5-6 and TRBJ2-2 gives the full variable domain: DAGVTQSPTHLIKTRGQQVTLRCSPKSGHDTVSWYQQALGQGPQFIFQYYEEEERQRGNFPDRFSGHQFPNYSSELNVNALLLGDSALYLCASSVISSDYTGELFFGEGSRLTVL.